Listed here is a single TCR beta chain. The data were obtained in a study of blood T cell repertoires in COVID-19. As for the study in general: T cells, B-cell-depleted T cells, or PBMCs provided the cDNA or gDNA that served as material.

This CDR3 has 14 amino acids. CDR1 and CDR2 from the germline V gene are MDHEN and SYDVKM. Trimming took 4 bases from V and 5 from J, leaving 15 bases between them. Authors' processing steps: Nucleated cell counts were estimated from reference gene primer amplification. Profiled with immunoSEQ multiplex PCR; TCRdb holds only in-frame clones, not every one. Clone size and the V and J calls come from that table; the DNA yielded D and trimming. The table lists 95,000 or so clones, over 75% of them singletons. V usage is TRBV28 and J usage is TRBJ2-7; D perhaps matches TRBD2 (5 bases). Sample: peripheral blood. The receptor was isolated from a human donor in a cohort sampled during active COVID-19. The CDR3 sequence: CASSSPGRGNEQYF. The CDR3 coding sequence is TGTGCCAGCAGTTCCCCCGGGCGAGGGAACGAGCAGTACTTC.